This TCR beta chain came from a study of shared clonotypes between healthy human individuals. Study-wide points: The authors sampled blood alone, and tissue repertoires likely differ.

Regarding this clone: Its antigen is not identified.

Only in-frame clones appear in the TCRdb table, and some are missing; sequencing was by immunoSEQ multiplex PCR. The table lists hundreds of thousands of clones, approximately 96% of them singletons. The junction had 14 bases not matched to a gene; V was cut back by 7 bases and J by 0 bases. CDR1 is LGHNT and CDR2 is FRNRAP in the germline V gene. CDR3 length: 18 residues. Naive CD8 cells comprised CD45RO-negative, CCR7-positively selected cells, excluding terminally differentiated effector memory CD45RA+ cells. This clonotype was obtained from a woman between 25 and 40 years old in good health. The chain has TRBV12-5 and TRBJ2-2; 7 positions agree with TRBD2. Material: naive CD8+ T cells sorted from blood. The CDR3 protein is CASAPSHGRIANTGELFF. Written as DNA, the CDR3 is TGTGCTAGTGCTCCTAGTCACGGGAGGATAGCGAACACCGGGGAGCTGTTTTTT.